These 2 T cell receptor beta chains came from one sample sequenced in a study of cytomegalovirus exposure and HLA in healthy donors. Amplification used 60 Vbeta primers and 13 Jbeta primers. The data were produced by immunoSEQ multiplex PCR, yet TCRdb's version contains in-frame clones alone and is incomplete. The data hold about 160,000 clones, with roughly 76% observed a single time. Sequencing was carried out using PBMCs. These receptors were obtained from a human donor in good health.

For this clone: Other DNA sequences of this sample code for an identical CDR3. The CDR3 sequence is CASSLTGGNYGYTF. CDR3 sequence (DNA): TGTGCCAGCAGCTTAACAGGGGGCAACTATGGCTACACCTTC. V gene TRBV7-3 combines with J gene TRBJ1-2, with 7 bases that match TRBD1. J lost 2 bases, V lost 0 bases, and 0 bases had no gene match. CDR1 and CDR2 from the germline V gene are SGHTA and FQGTGA. CDR3 length equals 14 residues. Together with reference TRBV7-3 and TRBJ1-2, the CDR3 gives the full variable domain: GAGVSQTPSNKVTEKGKYVELRCDPISGHTALYWYRQSLGQGPEFLIYFQGTGAADDSGLPNDRFFAVRPEGSVSTLKIQRTERGDSAVYLCASSLTGGNYGYTFGSGTRLTVV.

V is TRBV9 and J is TRBJ2-1; 8 nucleotides agree with TRBD2. J gave up 7 bases and V 4 bases, and 10 bases lay outside the gene matches. The CDR3 covers 15 residues. The germline V gene has CDR1 SGDLS and CDR2 YYNGEE. The CDR3 sequence is CASSPGGGPGNEQFF. DNA for the CDR3: TGTGCCAGCAGCCCGGGCGGGGGGCCCGGAAATGAGCAGTTCTTC.